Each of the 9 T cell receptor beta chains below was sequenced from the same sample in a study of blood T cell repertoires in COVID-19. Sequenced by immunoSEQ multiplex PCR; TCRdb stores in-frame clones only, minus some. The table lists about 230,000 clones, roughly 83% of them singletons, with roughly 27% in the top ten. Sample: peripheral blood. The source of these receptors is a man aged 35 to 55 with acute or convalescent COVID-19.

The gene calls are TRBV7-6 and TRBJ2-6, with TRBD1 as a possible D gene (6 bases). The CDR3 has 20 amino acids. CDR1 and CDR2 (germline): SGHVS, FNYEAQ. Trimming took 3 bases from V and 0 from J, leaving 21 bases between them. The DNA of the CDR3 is TGTGCCAGCAGCTTTGAAAGCTCCTGGACAGTAATCTCTGGGGCCAACGTCCTGACTTTC. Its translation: CASSFESSWTVISGANVLTF.

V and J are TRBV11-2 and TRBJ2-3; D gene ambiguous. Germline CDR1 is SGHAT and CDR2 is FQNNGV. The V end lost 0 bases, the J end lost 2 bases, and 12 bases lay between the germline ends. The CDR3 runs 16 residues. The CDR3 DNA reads TGTGCCAGCAGCTTAGACTCTATCCTTTCCACAGATACGCAGTATTTT. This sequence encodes CASSLDSILSTDTQYF.

CDR3 DNA sequence: TGCGCCAGCAGCCCGATAACTGAACTTATATCCTACGAGCAGTACTTC. Translating it yields CASSPITELISYEQYF. The chain joins TRBV5-1 to TRBJ2-7; D remains ambiguous. CDR3 length: 16 residues. The ends were cut back, 4 bases at V and 1 base at J, with 18 bases in the middle. Germline CDR1 is SGHRS and CDR2 is YFSETQ.

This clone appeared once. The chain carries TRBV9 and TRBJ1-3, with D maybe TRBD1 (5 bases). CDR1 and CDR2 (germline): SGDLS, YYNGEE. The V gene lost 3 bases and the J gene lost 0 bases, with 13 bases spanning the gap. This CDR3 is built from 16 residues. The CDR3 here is CASSAGGAISGNTIYF. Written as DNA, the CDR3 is TGTGCCAGCAGCGCCGGAGGGGCAATCTCTGGAAACACCATATATTTT.

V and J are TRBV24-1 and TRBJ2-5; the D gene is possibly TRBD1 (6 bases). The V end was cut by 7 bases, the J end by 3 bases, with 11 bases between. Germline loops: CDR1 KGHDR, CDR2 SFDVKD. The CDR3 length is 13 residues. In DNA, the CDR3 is TGTGCCACCAGCAGACCAGGGGAAGAGACCCAGTACTTC. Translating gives CATSRPGEETQYF.

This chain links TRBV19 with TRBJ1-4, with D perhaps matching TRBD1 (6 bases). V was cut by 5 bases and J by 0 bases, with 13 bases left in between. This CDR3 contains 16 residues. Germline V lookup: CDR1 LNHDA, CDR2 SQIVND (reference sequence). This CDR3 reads CASSLDRSSTNEKLFF. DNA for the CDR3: TGTGCCAGTAGTCTTGACAGGAGTTCAACTAATGAAAAACTGTTTTTT. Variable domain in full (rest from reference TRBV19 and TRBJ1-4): DGGITQSPKYLFRKEGQNVTLSCEQNLNHDAMYWYRQDPGQGLRLIYYSQIVNDFQKGDIAEGYSVSREKKESFPLTVTSAQKNPTAFYLCASSLDRSSTNEKLFFGSGTQLSVL.

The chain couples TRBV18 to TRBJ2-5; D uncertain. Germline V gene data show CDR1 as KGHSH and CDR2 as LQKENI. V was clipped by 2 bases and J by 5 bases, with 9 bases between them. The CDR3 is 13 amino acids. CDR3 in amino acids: CASSPRSEETQYF. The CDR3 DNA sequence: TGTGCCAGCTCACCAAGATCCGAGGAGACCCAGTACTTC.

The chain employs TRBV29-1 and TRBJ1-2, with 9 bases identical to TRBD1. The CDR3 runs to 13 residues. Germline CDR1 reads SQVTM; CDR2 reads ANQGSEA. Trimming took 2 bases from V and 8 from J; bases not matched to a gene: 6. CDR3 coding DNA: TGCAGCGTTGAACGGGACAGGGCGGGAGGCTACACCTTC. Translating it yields CSVERDRAGGYTF.

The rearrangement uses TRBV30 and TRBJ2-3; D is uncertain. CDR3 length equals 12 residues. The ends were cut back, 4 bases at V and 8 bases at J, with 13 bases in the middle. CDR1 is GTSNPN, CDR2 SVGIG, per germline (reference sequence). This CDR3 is CAWTQRPGTQYF. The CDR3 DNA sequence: TGTGCCTGGACCCAAAGACCGGGTACGCAGTATTTT.